These 32 T cell receptor beta chains share one sample of origin, sequenced in a study of T cells after yellow fever vaccination. TCRdb ran MiXCR on the 5' RACE reads and lists one entry per CDR3 protein. This sample has approximately 93,000 distinct CDR3 sequences; roughly 5.8% occur once, and the top ten carry about two fifths. Sequenced material: CD8+ T cells sorted from PBMCs, taken 10 days after the yellow fever booster vaccination. Receptor source: a man in his late teens or twenties who received the YFV17D yellow fever vaccine.

V gene TRBV4-3 combines with J gene TRBJ2-5, with D perhaps assigned TRBD1 or TRBD2 (5 bases each). Per the germline V gene, CDR1 is LGHNA and CDR2 is YSLEER. Deletions cut 2 bases from V and 1 base from J, with 11 bases between. CDR3 length: 15 amino acids. The CDR3 region has the DNA TGCGCCAGCAGCCAAAAGCAGGGAGTCCAAGAGACCCAGTACTTC. This translates into CASSQKQGVQETQYF.

The V gene is TRBV7-3, the J gene TRBJ2-2, with 8 positions matching TRBD1. The CDR3 totals 15 residues. Germline CDR1 SGHTA, CDR2 FQGTGA. V was clipped by 4 bases and J by 1 base; unmatched bases: 2. CDR3 nucleotide sequence: TGTGCCAGCAGCTCCGGGACAGGGAACACCGGGGAGCTGTTTTTT. Protein product: CASSSGTGNTGELFF.

The V call is TRBV7-3, the J call TRBJ2-2; D call uncertain. Germline V gene data show CDR1 as SGHTA and CDR2 as FQGTGA. The CDR3 spans 13 residues. Trimming removed 3 bases from V and 5 bases from J, with 7 bases in between. In DNA form, the CDR3 reads TGTGCCAGCAGCTTGGAGATAACCGGGGAGCTGTTTTTT. Its protein is CASSLEITGELFF. The full variable domain, in which reference TRBV7-3 and TRBJ2-2 provide the parts outside the CDR3, is GAGVSQTPSNKVTEKGKYVELRCDPISGHTALYWYRQSLGQGPEFLIYFQGTGAADDSGLPNDRFFAVRPEGSVSTLKIQRTERGDSAVYLCASSLEITGELFFGEGSRLTVL.

This clonotype was seen ten or more times. V usage is TRBV20-1 and J usage is TRBJ2-7; TRBD2 matches at 9 bases. J was trimmed by 2 bases and V by 2 bases; bases with no gene match: 10. The CDR3 is 16 amino acids. Germline CDR1 is DFQATT and CDR2 is SNEGSKA (reference sequence). CDR3 in amino acids: CSARTPGSGGPYEQYV. Written as DNA, the CDR3 is TGCAGTGCTAGAACCCCGGGGAGCGGGGGGCCCTACGAGCAGTACGTC.

The rearrangement links TRBV7-6 to TRBJ1-1; tentative D call: TRBD1 (6 bases). Trimming removed 2 bases from V and 6 bases from J, with 10 bases in between. The germline gives CDR1 SGHVS, CDR2 FNYEAQ. The CDR3 covers 13 residues. In DNA form, the CDR3 reads TGTGCCAGCAGCTTATCCAGGGGAGCTGAAGCTTTCTTT. Its protein product is CASSLSRGAEAFF.

This clonotype showed up many times. This chain joins TRBV20-1 and TRBJ2-1; 8 bases line up with TRBD1. V dropped 6 bases and J dropped 6; count of bases not matched to a gene: 10. This CDR3 has 14 amino acids. The germline V gene has CDR1 DFQATT and CDR2 SNEGSKA (reference sequence). CDR3 DNA: TGCAGTGCGGTGGGGACAGGAGCGATCAATGAGCAGTTCTTC. Translating gives CSAVGTGAINEQFF.

This clonotype was detected a few times. The rearrangement links TRBV6-2 or TRBV6-3 to TRBJ1-5; no reliable D call. V lost 5 bases and J 1 base, leaving 9 bases between the germline ends. This CDR3 has 14 amino acids. Looked up from germline, CDR1 is MNHEY and CDR2 is SVGEGT. CDR3 in amino acids: CASSRRESNQPQHF. The CDR3 region has the DNA TGTGCCAGCAGTCGGCGGGAGAGCAATCAGCCCCAGCATTTT.

The CDR3 protein is CASSFRGSVGEQFF. CDR3 bases: TGTGCCAGCAGCTTTCGTGGGTCGGTCGGGGAGCAGTTCTTC. The rearrangement joins TRBV7-8 to TRBJ2-1, with D uncertain. Germline lookup yields CDR1 SGHVS and CDR2 FQNEAQ. V shed 3 bases and J shed 10 bases, with 16 bases lying between them. The length of the CDR3 is 14 residues.

This chain joins TRBV3-1 and TRBJ2-3; 7 bases are a match to TRBD2. Germline V gene sequence: CDR1 LGHDT, CDR2 YNNKEL (reference sequence). Losses at the gene ends were 8 bases for V and 6 bases for J; bases not matched to a gene: 2. The CDR3 covers 11 residues. The CDR3 nucleotides are TGTGCCAGCGGAGCGGGGGATACGCAGTATTTT. This encodes CASGAGDTQYF.

This clonotype has a handful of counts. This chain joins TRBV2 and TRBJ2-7, with unresolved D. The V end lost 5 bases, the J end lost 1 base, and 15 bases lay between the germline ends. The length of the CDR3 is 15 residues. CDR1 and CDR2 (germline): SNHLY, FYNNEI. CDR3 residues: CASSRGLGSSYEQYF. The DNA for the CDR3 is TGTGCCAGCAGTCGTGGGTTGGGCTCATCCTACGAGCAGTACTTC.

This clonotype was seen a handful of times. The chain employs TRBV6-2 or TRBV6-3 and TRBJ2-3; unclear D gene. Between the trimmed V and J ends, which lost 7 bases and 4 bases, there was a span of 12 bases. The CDR3 extends over 13 amino acids. CDR1 MNHEY and CDR2 SVGEGT come from the germline V gene. CDR3 DNA sequence: TGTGCCAGCACCCCGGTGGTGGCAGATACGCAGTATTTT. This encodes CASTPVVADTQYF.

V gene TRBV6-2 or TRBV6-3 combines with J gene TRBJ1-5, with D hard to call. Germline-derived CDR1 and CDR2 are MNHEY and SVGEGT. V was trimmed by 8 bases and J by 2 bases, leaving 16 bases between them. CDR3 length: 15 residues. In DNA form, the CDR3 reads TGTGCCAGCTCGAAAGATAGAGCTGGCAATCAGCCCCAGCATTTT. It yields the protein CASSKDRAGNQPQHF.

CDR3 DNA: TGTGCCAGTCATTGGTTCGAGCGGGGTCCAGAGACCCAGTACTTC. Translating it yields CASHWFERGPETQYF. This chain connects TRBV7-9 to TRBJ2-5, with 7 bases matching TRBD2. CDR1 and CDR2 from the germline V gene are SEHNR and FQNEAQ (reference sequence). With 9 bases clipped from V and 4 bases from J, the junction kept 14 bases outside the gene matches. This CDR3 is built from 15 residues.

V is TRBV7-9 and J is TRBJ2-7; D could derive from TRBD1 or TRBD2 (5 bases each). The CDR3 is 17 amino acids. CDR1 and CDR2 from the germline V gene are SEHNR and FQNEAQ (reference sequence). V lost 5 bases, J lost 0 bases, and 20 bases lay in between. In DNA, the CDR3 is TGTGCCAGCAGCCCACCGAGGGACCCTTACTTCTCCTACGAGCAGTACGTC. Encoded protein: CASSPPRDPYFSYEQYV.

The chain couples TRBV4-3 to TRBJ2-4; D might be TRBD1 or TRBD2, each matching 6 bases. This CDR3 contains 18 residues. The V and J ends lost 2 bases and 0 bases respectively, with 17 bases between them. Germline-derived CDR1 and CDR2 are LGHNA and YSLEER. CDR3 residues: CASSQPETGALAKNIQYF. CDR3 nucleotide sequence: TGCGCCAGCAGCCAACCCGAGACGGGGGCACTAGCCAAAAACATTCAGTACTTC.

The chain joins TRBV3-1 to TRBJ2-1, with D unresolved. The CDR3 consists of 15 residues. V lost 4 bases, J lost 2 bases, and 12 bases lay in between. The V gene's germline CDR1 is LGHDT and CDR2 YNNKEL (reference sequence). The DNA of the CDR3 is TGTGCCAGCAGCCCCCTCGGCCCTCCCTACAATGAGCAGTTCTTC. Its protein product is CASSPLGPPYNEQFF.

The sample holds a few counts of this clonotype. The V gene is TRBV29-1, the J gene TRBJ2-5, with D perhaps matching TRBD1 (6 bases). Germline CDR1 and CDR2: SQVTM and ANQGSEA. V was pared by 2 bases and J by 5 bases, with 18 bases between. This CDR3 has 15 amino acids. The CDR3 is CSVEMAGAQGETQYF. In nucleotides, the CDR3 is TGCAGCGTTGAAATGGCAGGGGCTCAAGGGGAGACCCAGTACTTC.

There are a few counts of this clonotype. The chain carries TRBV5-6 and TRBJ1-1, with D perhaps TRBD1 (6 bases). Germline assignment: CDR1 SGHDT and CDR2 YYEEEE. The CDR3 length is 15 residues. V shed 2 bases and J shed 3 bases, with 14 bases lying between them. The CDR3 coding sequence is TGTGCCAGCAGCTTTATTTGGGGGGCGGACACTGAAGCTTTCTTT. Translation gives CASSFIWGADTEAFF.

The table lists this clonotype with a few counts. This chain uses TRBV4-3 with TRBJ2-3; TRBD1 is a possible D gene (6 bases). Germline V CDR1 and CDR2: LGHNA, YSLEER. Trimming shortened V by 2 bases and J by 3 bases, and 12 bases separated the two germline ends. The CDR3 contains 15 residues. CDR3: CASSQIQGGTDTQYF. The CDR3, as DNA: TGCGCCAGCAGCCAAATACAGGGCGGGACAGATACGCAGTATTTT.

This clonotype was found many times. The CDR3 is CASSLGGSGANVLTF. The CDR3 nucleotides are TGTGCCAGCAGTCTAGGGGGCTCTGGGGCCAACGTCCTGACTTTC. V and J are TRBV6-5 and TRBJ2-6, with D maybe TRBD1 (6 bases). The CDR3 length is 15 residues. Germline lookup yields CDR1 MNHEY and CDR2 SVGAGI. The V and J ends lost 5 bases and 0 bases respectively, with 8 bases between them.

This clonotype was picked up a small number of times. The genes are TRBV29-1 and TRBJ1-1; D remains unclear. V lost 2 bases and J lost 2, with 6 bases in between. Germline V gives CDR1 SQVTM, CDR2 ANQGSEA. The CDR3 consists of 12 residues. This CDR3 reads CSVEQFNTEAFF. In nucleotides, the CDR3 is TGCAGCGTTGAACAGTTTAACACTGAAGCTTTCTTT.

The rearrangement uses TRBV29-1 and TRBJ2-5; a possible D gene is TRBD2 (6 bases). With 1 base removed from V and 5 bases from J, the gap between germline ends came to 11 bases. The CDR3 totals 13 residues. The germline gives CDR1 SQVTM, CDR2 ANQGSEA. The CDR3 reads CSVEGSSGETQYF. In DNA form, the CDR3 reads TGCAGCGTTGAAGGATCCAGCGGGGAGACCCAGTACTTC.

This clonotype was found many times. The chain uses TRBV4-1 and TRBJ2-1; TRBD2 might be the D (6 bases). The CDR3 consists of 17 residues. CDR1 and CDR2 (germline): MGHRA, YSYEKL. The ends were cut back, 5 bases at V and 5 bases at J, with 22 bases in the middle. The CDR3 is CASSVHGRDSINNEQFF. CDR3 DNA: TGCGCCAGCAGCGTCCATGGTCGGGACTCCATAAACAATGAGCAGTTCTTC.

This clonotype was detected ten times or more. The chain employs TRBV7-8 and TRBJ2-3; unclear D gene. V was clipped by 4 bases and J by 6 bases, with 11 bases between them. The CDR3 extends over 13 amino acids. Germline loops: CDR1 SGHVS, CDR2 FQNEAQ. DNA of the CDR3: TGTGCCAGCAGCTATGGGGTGGCGGATACGCAGTATTTT. Protein: CASSYGVADTQYF.

The chain employs TRBV7-8 and TRBJ2-7; D not resolved. The CDR3 is 14 residues long. Germline CDR1 and CDR2: SGHVS and FQNEAQ. Trimming left V 5 bases short and J 3 bases short, with 14 bases between. CDR3 DNA: TGTGCCAGCAGCCCTAGTGTTGTACTCTACGAGCAGTACGTC. Protein product: CASSPSVVLYEQYV.

This chain uses TRBV6-2 or TRBV6-3 with TRBJ2-1; D is ambiguous. V shed 6 bases and J shed 9 bases, with 15 bases lying between them. Germline V gene data show CDR1 as MNHEY and CDR2 as SVGEGT. The length of the CDR3 is 13 residues. In nucleotides, the CDR3 is TGTGCCAGCAGCCGGGCCCCACGCACTGAGCAGTTCTTC. It is translated as CASSRAPRTEQFF.

The chain links TRBV25-1 to TRBJ1-2, with a weak D call TRBD1 (5 bases). The CDR3 contains 15 residues. Germline CDR1 MGHDK, CDR2 SYGVNS. V shed 3 bases and J shed 4 bases, with 15 bases lying between them. As DNA, the CDR3 is TGTGCCAGCAGTGACGGGCAGGGCTCAATCTATGGCTACACCTTC. Translated, it gives CASSDGQGSIYGYTF.

This clonotype showed up just a few times. The chain uses TRBV5-4 and TRBJ1-1, with D hard to call. This CDR3 has 13 residues. CDR1 SGHNT and CDR2 YYREEE come from the germline V gene (reference sequence). V lost 0 bases and J lost 11, with 14 bases in between. The CDR3: CASSLEEAGAAFF. CDR3 coding DNA: TGTGCCAGCAGCTTGGAAGAGGCGGGAGCGGCTTTCTTT. Full variable domain (remainder filled in from reference TRBV5-4 and TRBJ1-1): ETGVTQSPTHLIKTRGQQVTLRCSSQSGHNTVSWYQQALGQGPQFIFQYYREEENGRGNFPPRFSGLQFPNYSSELNVNALELDDSALYLCASSLEEAGAAFFGQGTRLTVV.

The sample holds many counts of this clonotype. V is TRBV4-1 and J is TRBJ2-5; 7 nucleotides match TRBD1. Germline CDR1 is MGHRA and CDR2 is YSYEKL. Trimming cost V 3 bases and J 5 bases; bases outside gene matches: 6. This CDR3 comprises 14 residues. CDR3 residues: CASSQKGAGETQYF. The CDR3 DNA reads as TGCGCCAGCAGCCAGAAGGGGGCGGGTGAGACCCAGTACTTC.

The chain links TRBV4-1 to TRBJ1-1; the match to TRBD1 covers 7 bases. The CDR3 extends over 16 amino acids. Trimming took 5 bases from V and 3 from J; bases not matched to a gene: 12. Germline V lookup: CDR1 MGHRA, CDR2 YSYEKL. The CDR3 here is CASSYDRVRPDTEAFF. CDR3 DNA: TGCGCCAGCAGCTATGACAGGGTAAGGCCAGACACTGAAGCTTTCTTT.

This clonotype has more than one count but fewer than ten. V and J are TRBV11-2 and TRBJ2-2, with 7 bases that match TRBD1. This CDR3 has 14 amino acids. The J segment lost 3 bases and the V segment lost 5 bases, leaving 3 bases of the junction unmatched. CDR1 and CDR2 from the germline V gene are SGHAT and FQNNGV. CDR3 loop: CASSATGDTGELFF. The CDR3 nucleotides read TGTGCCAGCAGCGCTACAGGGGACACCGGGGAGCTGTTTTTT.

On this clonotype itself: A read error may account for a junction end that differs from germline. The chain employs TRBV6-5 and TRBJ1-5; TRBD1 matches at 8 bases. CDR1 is MNHEY, CDR2 SVGAGI, per germline. The CDR3 sequence is 14 residues long. CDR3 amino acids: CASSPDRVDQPKHF. The CDR3 DNA follows: TGTGCCAGCAGTCCGGACAGGGTGGATCAGCCCAAGCATTTT.